This T cell receptor beta chain comes out of a study of blood T cell repertoires in COVID-19 (dated by TCRdb to about 2020). In the study overall: Samples covering the acute and convalescent phases of COVID-19 were provided by collaborators in the United States, Italy and Spain. The material from the prospective study consisted of cDNA or gDNA derived from T cells, B-cell-depleted T cells, or PBMCs. Subjects who had been exposed to COVID-19, were actively infected with it, or had recovered from it provided the deeply sampled blood TCRbeta repertoires that made up the dataset. The repertoires were released in a freely available public database intended as a resource for research on the immune response to SARS-CoV-2. Samples were obtained from the ongoing ImmuneRACE study (first 160 participants) and from about 1,300 subjects provided by 6 global collaborators. The sample metadata nearly always contained a de-identified subject ID, COVID-19 status, age in years and sex. Where HLA class I and class II types were available, the types were taken from metadata supplied by the sample provider, not from assay-based typing.

Paper-wide results and their limitations: Clinical and demographic metadata were provided uncurated, with the amount varying by source and participant.

Participants in the prospective study were enrolled through a virtual design, were aged roughly 18 to 95 years, and lived in some 24 United States geographic areas. To assign participants to cohorts, the prospective study relied on clinical history that participants themselves reported in a screening survey and a study questionnaire. Recovered participants in ImmuneRACE Cohort 3 were defined as having two consecutive negative NP/OP PCR tests, clearance from a healthcare professional, or resolution of symptoms. In the prospective study, mobile phlebotomists collected whole blood, serum and a nasopharyngeal or oropharyngeal swab from each participant. Prospective study participants could optionally give additional blood draws and questionnaires over an approximately 2-month period. Before DNA extraction, prospective study blood samples were shipped either frozen or at room temperature. Notes on this clone: The antigen this receptor binds is unknown. No qualities accompany the bases; no much larger clone lies one base away.

Deletion took 0 bases off V and 3 bases off J, with a span of 18 bases between the germline ends. From a lookup of the germline V gene, CDR1 and CDR2 are LGHNA and YSLEER. The CDR3 contains 18 residues, cysteine and phenylalanine counted. The DNA shown is the 54-base CDR3, in frame from base 1. TCRbeta CDR3 regions were amplified from genomic DNA using the immunoSEQ Assay, a bias-controlled multiplex PCR. On the study's bioinformatics: Nucleated cell counts per sample were estimated from amplification of reference gene primers within the assay. To quantify the absolute abundance of each unique TCRbeta CDR3 rearrangement, sequence reads were collapsed and filtered. For each sample, productive Simpson clonality was calculated by taking the square root of Simpson's diversity index across productive rearrangements. Imported from immuneACCESS, the table was reduced by TCRdb to in-frame sequences with V and J called. These copies leave out some clones; in studies compared against another copy, an unresolved V gene accounts for under half, and the cause of the remainder is not known. That table furnishes V, J and clone size, whereas the DNA furnished D and trimming. The sample data list approximately 350,000 clones, and 80% to 85% of these were observed just once. The top ten clones comprise around 5% of the sample.

What was sequenced was PBMCs or T cells enriched from blood (not recorded which). The chain couples TRBV4-3 to TRBJ2-1; the D region possibly corresponds to TRBD2 (5 bases align). The sequence came from a woman aged 45-65 years who had recovered from COVID-19. The CDR3 protein sequence reads: CASSQDIGPGNFYNEQFF. In nucleotides, the sequence is TGCGCCAGCAGCCAAGATATCGGCCCGGGGAATTTCTACAATGAGCAGTTCTTC.